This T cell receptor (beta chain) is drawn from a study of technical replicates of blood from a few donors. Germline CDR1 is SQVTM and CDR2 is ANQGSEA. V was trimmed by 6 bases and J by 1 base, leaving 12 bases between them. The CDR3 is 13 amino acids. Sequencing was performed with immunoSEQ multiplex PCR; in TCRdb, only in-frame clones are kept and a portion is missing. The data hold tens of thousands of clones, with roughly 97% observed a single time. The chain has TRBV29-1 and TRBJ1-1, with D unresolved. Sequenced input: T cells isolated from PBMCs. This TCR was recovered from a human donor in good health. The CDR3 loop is CSVSVTRNTEAFF. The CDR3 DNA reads TGCAGCGTCTCAGTGACAAGGAACACTGAAGCTTTCTTT.